Below are 8 T cell receptor beta chains sequenced from a single sample in a study of T cell responses to AZD1222 COVID-19 vaccine. Sequencing was performed with immunoSEQ multiplex PCR; in TCRdb, only in-frame clones are kept and a portion is missing. The data contain 120,000 or so clones, approximately 92% of them singletons. The material sequenced was peripheral blood, taken on day 0 of AZD1222 vaccination. These receptor sequences come from an adult in good health.

In nucleotides, the CDR3 is TGTGCCAGCAGCCGAGGGACCCTAGCGGCGTCCTACGAGCAGTACTTC. It yields the protein CASSRGTLAASYEQYF. The chain combines TRBV7-8 with TRBJ2-7, with 7 bases fitting TRBD2. V lost 5 bases to trimming and J lost 1 base; unmatched junction nucleotides: 11. The CDR3 runs 16 residues. The germline V gene encodes CDR1 SGHVS and CDR2 FQNEAQ.

The rearrangement links TRBV18 to TRBJ1-2; D might be TRBD1 (6 bases). Germline V gene sequence: CDR1 KGHSH, CDR2 LQKENI. V was shortened by 3 bases and J by 3 bases, with 17 bases between the two germline ends. The CDR3 contains 16 residues. The CDR3 coding sequence is TGTGCCAGCTCACCGCCGGGACACTCAACTTACTATGGCTACACCTTC. Its protein is CASSPPGHSTYYGYTF.

The chain has TRBV4-2 and TRBJ2-1; 14 bases are a match to TRBD2. Looked up from germline, CDR1 is LGHNA and CDR2 is YNFKEQ. V was pared by 0 bases and J by 3 bases, with 7 bases of the junction left unmatched. The CDR3 length is 19 residues. The CDR3 coding sequence is TGTGCCAGCAGCCAAGAGGGACTAGCGGGAGCAGGGCTCTACAATGAGCAGTTCTTC. This gives the protein CASSQEGLAGAGLYNEQFF.

The V gene is TRBV28, the J gene TRBJ1-6; a possible D gene is TRBD1 (6 bases). This CDR3 spans 16 amino acids. The germline gives CDR1 MDHEN, CDR2 SYDVKM. With 10 bases removed from V and 7 bases from J, the gap between germline ends came to 23 bases. The CDR3 DNA reads TGTGCCATCCGATCAGCTACCACAGGGAGGAATTCACCCCTCCACTTT. Translating gives CAIRSATTGRNSPLHF.

The chain carries TRBV7-8 and TRBJ2-1; the match to TRBD2 covers 7 bases. Germline CDR1 and CDR2: SGHVS and FQNEAQ. The CDR3 sequence is 16 residues long. The V and J ends lost 2 bases and 1 base, in that order; junction bases with no gene match: 5. The CDR3 here is CASSLRLARSYNEQFF. DNA of the CDR3: TGTGCCAGCAGCTTAAGACTAGCCCGATCCTACAATGAGCAGTTCTTC.

The gene calls are TRBV30 and TRBJ1-6, with a tentative D call TRBD1 (5 bases). The V gene's germline CDR1 is GTSNPN and CDR2 SVGIG (reference sequence). The CDR3 has 17 residues. V was pared by 0 bases and J by 7 bases, with 19 bases between. The CDR3 bases are TGTGCCTGGAGTGTAAACTGGCAGGGAGGAAGAAATTCACCCCTCCACTTT. As protein: CAWSVNWQGGRNSPLHF.

The V call is TRBV11-3, the J call TRBJ2-1; 7 positions agree with TRBD2. V shed 3 bases and J 7 bases; nucleotides not matched to a gene: 9. The CDR3 is made up of 15 amino acids. The germline gives CDR1 SGHNT, CDR2 YENEEA. CDR3 sequence reads: CASSFREGEGNEQFF. The CDR3 coding sequence is TGTGCCAGCAGCTTCAGGGAGGGTGAGGGGAATGAGCAGTTCTTC. Combining the CDR3 with reference TRBV11-3 and TRBJ2-1 gives the whole variable domain EAGVVQSPRYKIIEKKQPVAFWCNPISGHNTLYWYLQNLGQGPELLIRYENEEAVDDSQLPKDRFSAERLKGVDSTLKIQPAELGDSAVYLCASSFREGEGNEQFFGPGTRLTVL.

The J gene is TRBJ1-1, the V gene TRBV28, with a weak D call TRBD1 (6 bases). This CDR3 spans 14 amino acids. The V and J ends lost 2 bases and 1 base respectively, with 8 bases between them. Germline loops: CDR1 MDHEN, CDR2 SYDVKM. In DNA, the CDR3 is TGTGCCAGCAGTTTAGACAGGACGAACACTGAAGCTTTCTTT. Its protein product is CASSLDRTNTEAFF.